The sequence of this TCR beta chain was determined in a study of blood T cell repertoires in COVID-19. V lost 4 bases, J lost 7 bases, and 6 bases stayed unmatched. Germline CDR1 reads KGHDR; CDR2 reads SFDVKD. The CDR3 has 15 residues. Sequencing used immunoSEQ multiplex PCR; TCRdb keeps in-frame clones, though not all of them. The sample has over 200,000 clones, 80% seen once. The sample taken for sequencing was peripheral blood. The TCR was taken from a human donor in a cohort sampled during active COVID-19. The V call is TRBV24-1, the J call TRBJ1-4, with 9 bases lining up with TRBD1. CDR3 amino acids: CATSETGTGSEKLFF. The CDR3 DNA sequence: TGTGCCACCAGTGAAACCGGGACAGGGAGTGAAAAACTGTTTTTT.